The rows below give T cell receptor beta chains drawn from one sample of a study of blood T cells in healthy people across ages. TCRdb ran MiXCR on the 5' RACE reads and lists one entry per CDR3 protein. Of approximately 1.5 million distinct CDR3 sequences detected, around 36% appear once; the ten largest clones hold approximately 10%. Sequencing was carried out using blood. Receptors were obtained from a woman in her twenties or thirties in good health. CDR3s include the opening cysteine and the closing phenylalanine or tryptophan. The D gene is left open where the match is weak. Clone size is shown for a subset of rows, as once, few, many or a class of expanded clone.

d_call	v_call	clone_size	j_call	cdr3_nt	cdr3_aa
-	TRBV2	-	TRBJ2-5	TGTGCCAGCAGTGAAAGGGAGGTCAGAAGAAAGGAGACCCAGTACTTC	CASSEREVRRKETQYF
TRBD2	TRBV7-8	-	TRBJ2-5	TGTGCCAGCCACCAACTAGCGGTCCAAGAGACCCAGTACTTC	CASHQLAVQETQYF
TRBD2	TRBV5-1	-	TRBJ2-3	TGCGCCTCCGGGAAGGCTAGCGGGGTTCGTGATACGCAGTATTTT	CASGKASGVRDTQYF
-	TRBV10-3	once	TRBJ2-7	TGTGCCACCAGGAGATACGAAGACAATGAGCAGTACTTC	CATRRYEDNEQYF
-	TRBV27	few	TRBJ2-1	TGTGCCAGCAGAACCACAGGGATGGCCTACAATGAGCAGTTCTTC	CASRTTGMAYNEQFF
-	TRBV20-1	-	TRBJ2-5	TGCAATGCGAGAAGAGGAGGGGGCGCTGTTAAGACCCAGTACTTC	CNARRGGGAVKTQYF
-	TRBV6-6	-	TRBJ2-3	TGTGCCAGCAGGGGGACACCAGATACGCAGTATTTT	CASRGTPDTQYF
TRBD2	TRBV7-3	-	TRBJ2-3	TGTGCCTGCAGCCCCGTTTCTACTAGCGTAGACACAGATACGCAGTATTTT	CACSPVSTSVDTDTQYF
-	TRBV4-1	-	TRBJ1-2	TGCGCCAGCAGCCAAGCTGGGGATGGCTACACCTTC	CASSQAGDGYTF
TRBD1	TRBV10-3	-	TRBJ1-1	TGTGCCATCAGTGAGTCCCCGGGACAGGGGGTGTCGAACACTGAAGCTTTCTTT	CAISESPGQGVSNTEAFF
-	TRBV10-3	-	TRBJ2-7	TGTGCCATCAGTGAGTCATCCCTGACCTACGAGCAGTACTTC	CAISESSLTYEQYF
TRBD1	TRBV7-9	few	TRBJ1-2	TGTGCCAGCAGCTTCGAGCCGGGACAGGGAAGCTATGGCTACACCTTC	CASSFEPGQGSYGYTF
-	TRBV10-3	-	TRBJ1-2	TGTGCCATCCCAAGGATAGAGCTTAACTATGGCTACACCTTC	CAIPRIELNYGYTF
-	TRBV12-3/TRBV12-4	-	TRBJ2-1	TGTGCCAGCAGTTTAGTAGCGGTTGAGCAGTTCTTC	CASSLVAVEQFF
TRBD1	TRBV27	-	TRBJ2-5	TGTGCCAGCAGTGCAGGACAGGGAGTCCCAGAGACCCAGTACTTC	CASSAGQGVPETQYF
-	TRBV2	-	TRBJ2-1	TGTGCCAGCAGTGAGGAGGGACAGCTATACAATGAGCAGTTCTTC	CASSEEGQLYNEQFF
TRBD1	TRBV10-3	-	TRBJ1-1	TGTGCCATCGGAGGGACAGGGGACACTGAAGCTTTCTTT	CAIGGTGDTEAFF
-	TRBV6-6	few	TRBJ2-3	TGTGCCAGCAGTTACCCCGAGGGTCAACTAGGGAATACGCAGTATTTT	CASSYPEGQLGNTQYF
-	TRBV7-3	-	TRBJ1-1	TGTGCCAGCAGCTCGGCTACAGGGAGCACTGAAGCTTTCTTT	CASSSATGSTEAFF
-	TRBV6-5	few	TRBJ1-1	TGTGCCAGCAGTTATTCTACAGGGAACACTGAAGCTTTCTTT	CASSYSTGNTEAFF
-	TRBV4-1	few	TRBJ2-6	TGCGCCAGCAGCCAAGAGGACCGCTACGTCCTGACTTTC	CASSQEDRYVLTF
-	TRBV5-1	-	TRBJ2-1	TGCGCCAGCACGCGGGACAATGAGCAGTTCTTC	CASTRDNEQFF
-	TRBV3-1	few	TRBJ2-7	TGTGCCAGCAGCCAAGAAAGGGGAGACGAGCAGTACTTC	CASSQERGDEQYF
-	TRBV12-3/TRBV12-4	-	TRBJ1-4	TGTGCCAGCAGTACAGGGACGGGTGGAAAACTGTTTTTT	CASSTGTGGKLFF
-	TRBV4-1	-	TRBJ2-1	TGCGCCAGCAGCCAACCCTCGAGGCTGCACAATGAGCAGTTCTTC	CASSQPSRLHNEQFF
TRBD2	TRBV28	-	TRBJ2-7	TGTGCCAGCAGTGGGGGGGGGAAATTAAACGAGCAGTACTTC	CASSGGGKLNEQYF
TRBD1	TRBV5-6	few	TRBJ2-7	TGTGCCAGCAGCTTCTCAGGGGGCATTCCGCTATACGAGCAGTACTTC	CASSFSGGIPLYEQYF
TRBD1	TRBV5-4	-	TRBJ2-7	TGTGCCAGCAGCTTGGCCTCTAGGACAGGAGTTACCTACAATGAGCAGTACTTC	CASSLASRTGVTYNEQYF